The 7 T cell receptor beta chains below all came from one sample that was sequenced in a study of blood T cell repertoires in COVID-19. Sequencing used immunoSEQ multiplex PCR; TCRdb keeps in-frame clones, though not all of them. The sample includes tens of thousands of clones, 60% to 75% seen only once; the top ten take around 5%. Material for sequencing was peripheral blood. The origin of the receptors is a man in his forties or fifties with active or convalescent COVID-19.

This chain joins TRBV6-2 or TRBV6-3 and TRBJ1-2, with no clear D. Germline V CDR1 and CDR2: MNHEY, SVGEGT. The CDR3 extends over 12 amino acids. Trimming took off 3 bases at V and 1 base at J, with 3 bases between the two ends. The CDR3 DNA reads as TGTGCCAGCAGTTATTATAACTATGGCTACACCTTC. Residues: CASSYYNYGYTF.

V is TRBV7-9 and J is TRBJ2-7; tentatively, D is TRBD2 (7 bases). Deletions cut 1 base from V and 6 bases from J, with 16 bases between. The CDR3 spans 15 residues. The germline CDR1 and CDR2 sequences are SEHNR and FQNEAQ (reference sequence). The CDR3, as DNA: TGTGCCAGCAGCTTAGGGAGTGGGGGGGCAGGCGAGCAGTACTTC. Translating it yields CASSLGSGGAGEQYF.

This chain joins TRBV18 and TRBJ1-3, with D possibly TRBD1 on 6 matching bases. The V end lost 6 bases, the J end lost 1 base, and 13 bases lay between the germline ends. The CDR3 runs to 15 residues. Germline CDR1 KGHSH, CDR2 LQKENI. The CDR3 DNA reads TGTGCCAGCTCCCGCCAGGGGCAATCTGGAAACACCATATATTTT. Amino acids: CASSRQGQSGNTIYF.

V gene TRBV7-3 combines with J gene TRBJ2-3; 8 bases align to TRBD2. J was trimmed by 4 bases and V by 4 bases; bases with no gene match: 4. This CDR3 region has 14 residues. The V gene's germline CDR1 is SGHTA and CDR2 FQGTGA. This CDR3 is CASSSGLAADTQYF. CDR3 nucleotides: TGTGCCAGCAGCTCCGGACTAGCCGCAGATACGCAGTATTTT.

This clone was detected only a few times. This chain joins TRBV5-8 and TRBJ2-5; TRBD1 matches at 9 bases. CDR1 is SGHTS, CDR2 YDEGEE, per germline. J was trimmed by 2 bases and V by 0 bases; bases with no gene match: 5. This CDR3 spans 16 amino acids. The CDR3 spells CASSLEGQGLQETQYF. Written as DNA, the CDR3 is TGTGCCAGCAGCTTGGAGGGACAGGGCCTTCAAGAGACCCAGTACTTC.

J is TRBJ1-3 and V is TRBV30; 7 positions agree with TRBD1. Germline V gene lookup returns CDR1 GTSNPN and CDR2 SVGIG (reference sequence). The CDR3 runs to 14 residues. V shed 4 bases, J shed 0 bases, and the junction held 3 bases outside the gene matches. In nucleotides, the CDR3 is TGTGCCTGGACCGGACAGGTCTCTGGAAACACCATATATTTT. Its translation is CAWTGQVSGNTIYF. Full variable domain (missing parts from reference TRBV30 and TRBJ1-3): SQTIHQWPATLVQPVGSPLSLECTVEGTSNPNLYWYRQAAGRGLQLLFYSVGIGQISSEVPQNLSASRPQDRQFILSSKKLLLSDSGFYLCAWTGQVSGNTIYFGEGSWLTVV.

This chain joins TRBV27 and TRBJ1-5; weak D call: TRBD1 (5 bases). Germline assignment: CDR1 MNHEY and CDR2 SMNVEV (reference sequence). The CDR3 consists of 13 residues. With 2 bases removed from V and 6 bases from J, the gap between germline ends came to 8 bases. The CDR3 sequence: CASSLGGGQPQHF. CDR3 nucleotide sequence: TGTGCCAGCAGTTTAGGGGGGGGTCAGCCCCAGCATTTT.